One and the same sample provided the 16 T cell receptor beta chains below, sequenced in a study of Graves' ophthalmopathy and Graves' hyperthyroidism. Amplification of the TCR beta CDR3 regions used RNA transcripts (as template). HTBI primers were employed in first-round RT-PCR, then a second-round multiplex PCR followed. Using its own MiXCR run on the multiplex PCR reads, TCRdb lists one record per CDR3 protein. Of about 620,000 distinct CDR3 sequences listed, 22% are singletons. Sequenced: peripheral blood. The receptors stem from a young woman with stable Graves' hyperthyroidism. Some clones in this sample may be carry-over from other donors' samples.

This clonotype came up many times. The rearrangement joins TRBV13 to TRBJ2-7; D is undetermined. V gave up 7 bases and J gave up 3 bases, with 16 bases separating them. Looked up from germline, CDR1 is PRHDT and CDR2 is FYEKMQ (reference sequence). The CDR3 consists of 14 residues. CDR3 protein: CASNLGQASYEQYF. The CDR3 DNA follows: TGTGCCAGCAACCTAGGGCAGGCAAGCTACGAGCAGTACTTC.

The V and J genes are TRBV28 and TRBJ2-7; D gene unclear. The CDR3 contains 11 residues. The V gene lost 5 bases and the J gene lost 8 bases, with 10 bases spanning the gap. Germline loops: CDR1 MDHEN, CDR2 SYDVKM. The DNA for the CDR3 is TGTGCCAGCAGTGAGTACAGAAAGCAGTACTTC. Translated, it gives CASSEYRKQYF.

This clonotype was seen ten or more times. The chain links TRBV2 to TRBJ2-5; no firm D call. Trimming removed 6 bases at V and 1 base at J, with 12 bases between. The germline CDR1 and CDR2 sequences are SNHLY and FYNNEI. The CDR3 is made up of 14 amino acids. CDR3 in DNA: TGTGCCAGCAGAGTGGACCCACGCCAAGAGACCCAGTACTTC. This translates into CASRVDPRQETQYF. Supplemented by reference TRBV2 and TRBJ2-5, the full variable domain reads EPEVTQTPSHQVTQMGQEVILRCVPISNHLYFYWYRQILGQKVEFLVSFYNNEISEKSEIFDDQFSVERPDGSNFTLKIRSTKLEDSAMYFCASRVDPRQETQYFGPGTRLLVL.

The chain combines TRBV6-1 with TRBJ1-2; tentative D call: TRBD1 (6 bases). Germline V gene sequence: CDR1 MNHNS, CDR2 SASEGT. The CDR3 contains 14 residues. V was shortened by 6 bases and J by 4 bases, with 15 bases between the two germline ends. The CDR3: CASRLMTGFYGYTF. CDR3 in DNA: TGTGCCAGCAGACTCATGACAGGATTCTATGGCTACACCTTC.

V usage is TRBV9 and J usage is TRBJ1-2, with D perhaps TRBD1 (6 bases). The CDR3 is made up of 14 amino acids. V lost 4 bases, J lost 0 bases, and 10 bases lay in between. Germline V CDR1 and CDR2: SGDLS, YYNGEE. The CDR3 coding sequence is TGTGCCAGCAGCCGGGACATCACTAACTATGGCTACACCTTC. Amino acid sequence: CASSRDITNYGYTF. Complete variable domain (other parts from reference TRBV9 and TRBJ1-2): DSGVTQTPKHLITATGQRVTLRCSPRSGDLSVYWYQQSLDQGLQFLIQYYNGEERAKGNILERFSAQQFPDLHSELNLSSLELGDSALYFCASSRDITNYGYTFGSGTRLTVV.

This clonotype has only a few counts. The V gene is TRBV12-3 or TRBV12-4, the J gene TRBJ2-5; D remains unclear. This CDR3 has 16 residues. V was shortened by 4 bases and J by 4 bases, with 19 bases between the two germline ends. The DNA of the CDR3 is TGTGCCAGCAGTTCCGACCCAACCTGGGGTGGAGAGACCCAGTACTTC. Translating it yields CASSSDPTWGGETQYF.

This chain uses TRBV2 with TRBJ2-7; TRBD2 matches 11 bases. The CDR3 totals 15 residues. Trimming cost V 8 bases and J 1 base; bases outside gene matches: 7. The germline CDR1 and CDR2 sequences are SNHLY and FYNNEI. The CDR3 DNA sequence: TGTGCCAGCCGGGGAGGACTAGCGGGTTCCTACGAGCAGTACTTC. Its translation is CASRGGLAGSYEQYF.

The J gene is TRBJ2-2, the V gene TRBV19; 9 nucleotides line up with TRBD1. The CDR3 totals 16 residues. Losses at the gene ends were 3 bases for V and 4 bases for J; bases not matched to a gene: 6. CDR1 is LNHDA, CDR2 SQIVND, per germline (reference sequence). CDR3 bases: TGTGCCAGTAGTATGCGACAGGGGGTTGGCACCGGGGAGCTGTTTTTT. This encodes CASSMRQGVGTGELFF.

This clonotype was observed many times. This chain uses TRBV2 with TRBJ2-7; 7 bases match TRBD1. Germline CDR1 and CDR2: SNHLY and FYNNEI. The CDR3 has 12 residues. Germline trimming cut 6 bases from V and 3 bases from J; bases unmatched to any gene: 2. The CDR3 nucleotides are TGTGCCAGCAGGGGACAGCACTACGAGCAGTACTTC. Translation gives CASRGQHYEQYF.

This clonotype was observed at least ten times. The J gene is TRBJ2-5, the V gene TRBV27, with D possibly matching TRBD2 (6 bases). V lost 6 bases, J lost 3 bases, and 23 bases lay in between. In germline, CDR1 is MNHEY, CDR2 SMNVEV (reference sequence). The CDR3 extends over 17 amino acids. CDR3 amino acids: CASSATDFWGVKETQYF. In DNA, the CDR3 is TGTGCCAGCAGCGCAACGGACTTCTGGGGGGTAAAAGAGACCCAGTACTTC.

The sample holds many counts of this clonotype. The chain uses TRBV20-1 and TRBJ1-2, with 7 bases fitting TRBD1. This CDR3 comprises 14 residues. Germline CDR1 is DFQATT and CDR2 is SNEGSKA (reference sequence). Trimming at V came to 6 bases and at J to 1 base, leaving 8 bases not matched to a gene. The CDR3 protein is CSANRQGFNYGYTF. The CDR3, as DNA: TGCAGTGCCAACAGACAGGGCTTTAACTATGGCTACACCTTC.

The chain joins TRBV6-5 to TRBJ2-5; a possible D gene is TRBD2 (5 bases). Trimming pared 2 bases from V and 1 base from J, leaving 20 bases between. Germline V CDR1 and CDR2: MNHEY, SVGAGI. This CDR3 has 18 residues. The CDR3: CASSYGPLEEGLQETQYF. CDR3 nucleotide sequence: TGTGCCAGCAGTTACGGGCCCCTAGAAGAGGGCCTCCAAGAGACCCAGTACTTC.

The table lists this clonotype with many counts. The gene calls are TRBV5-1 and TRBJ1-2; D is possibly TRBD1 (6 bases). CDR3 length equals 15 residues. V lost 2 bases to trimming and J lost 5 bases, with 16 bases between them. Per the germline V gene, CDR1 is SGHRS and CDR2 is YFSETQ. As DNA, the CDR3 is TGCGCCAGCAGCTTCGGGGACATTAGTTCGTATGGCTACACCTTC. Amino acids: CASSFGDISSYGYTF. The entire variable domain, with the rest obtained from reference TRBV5-1 and TRBJ1-2, is as follows: KAGVTQTPRYLIKTRGQQVTLSCSPISGHRSVSWYQQTPGQGLQFLFEYFSETQRNKGNFPGRFSGRQFSNSRSEMNVSTLELGDSALYLCASSFGDISSYGYTFGSGTRLTVV.

On this clonotype: The junction shows a germline mismatch at one end, possibly a read error. J is TRBJ2-4 and V is TRBV25-1; TRBD1 is a possible D gene (6 bases). This CDR3 contains 16 residues. Germline V gene sequence: CDR1 MGHDK, CDR2 SYGVNS. DNA of the CDR3: TGTGCCAGCAATTCCAGTAATCTGGGGATTCGGGACATTAAGTACTTC. The encoded protein is CASNSSNLGIRDIKYF.

V and J are TRBV12-3 or TRBV12-4 and TRBJ2-7; D unclear. The CDR3 is 15 amino acids. V gave up 2 bases and J gave up 2 bases, with 13 bases separating them. CDR3 in amino acids: CASSLRTWNPYEQYF. CDR3 DNA sequence: TGTGCCAGCAGTTTACGGACGTGGAACCCCTACGAGCAGTACTTC.

This clonotype was seen ten or more times. This chain joins TRBV6-2 or TRBV6-3 and TRBJ2-7; 8 bases map to TRBD2. The germline V gene encodes CDR1 MNHEY and CDR2 SVGEGT. The CDR3 sequence is 14 residues long. Trimming cost V 1 base and J 6 bases; bases outside gene matches: 5. For the CDR3, the DNA is TGTGCCAGCAGTTACTTCGGGAGGGGGGGCGAGCAGTACTTC. Translation gives CASSYFGRGGEQYF.